This TCR beta chain was found in a study of CXCR3 chemokines and chemotherapy response in bladder cancer. Trimming stripped 3 bases from V and 2 bases from J, with 10 bases between. The CDR3 runs 14 residues. CDR1 is DFQATT and CDR2 is SNEGSKA in the germline V gene (reference sequence). TCRdb independently ran MiXCR on the PCR reads; one entry per CDR3 protein. Found here are around 1,700 distinct CDR3 sequences, about 20% of them singletons; the top ten hold roughly a third. This receptor was taken from a human donor with bladder cancer that did not respond to neoadjuvant chemotherapy. Sampling was conducted from a patient whose treatment included neoadjuvant chemotherapy. The chain joins TRBV20-1 to TRBJ2-2; D unclear. Here the CDR3 reads CSASRPRNTGELFF. In DNA, the CDR3 is TGCAGTGCTAGCCGGCCCCGAAACACCGGGGAGCTGTTTTTT.